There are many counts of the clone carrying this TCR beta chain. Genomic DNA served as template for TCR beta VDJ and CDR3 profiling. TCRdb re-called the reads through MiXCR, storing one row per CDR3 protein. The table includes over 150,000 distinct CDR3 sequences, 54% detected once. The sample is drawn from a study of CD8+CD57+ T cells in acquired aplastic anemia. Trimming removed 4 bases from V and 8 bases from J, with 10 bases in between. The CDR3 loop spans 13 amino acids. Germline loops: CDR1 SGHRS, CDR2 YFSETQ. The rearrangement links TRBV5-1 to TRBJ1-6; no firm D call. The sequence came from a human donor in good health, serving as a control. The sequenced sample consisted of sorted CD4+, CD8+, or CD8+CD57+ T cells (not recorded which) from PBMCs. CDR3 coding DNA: TGCGCCAGCAGCCCATTAACAGATTCACCCCTCCACTTT. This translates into CASSPLTDSPLHF.